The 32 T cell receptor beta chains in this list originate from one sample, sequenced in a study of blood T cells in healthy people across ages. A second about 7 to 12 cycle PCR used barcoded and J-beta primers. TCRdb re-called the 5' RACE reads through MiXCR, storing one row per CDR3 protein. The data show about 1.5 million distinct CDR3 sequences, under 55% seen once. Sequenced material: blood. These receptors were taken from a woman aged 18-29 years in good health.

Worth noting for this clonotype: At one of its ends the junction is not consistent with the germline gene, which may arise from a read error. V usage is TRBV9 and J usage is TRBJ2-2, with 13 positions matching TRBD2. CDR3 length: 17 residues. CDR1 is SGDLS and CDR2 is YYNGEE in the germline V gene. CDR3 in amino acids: CASGSAGLAGRTGEPFF. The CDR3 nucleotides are TGTGCCAGCGGTTCCGCGGGACTAGCGGGAAGAACCGGGGAGCCGTTTTTT.

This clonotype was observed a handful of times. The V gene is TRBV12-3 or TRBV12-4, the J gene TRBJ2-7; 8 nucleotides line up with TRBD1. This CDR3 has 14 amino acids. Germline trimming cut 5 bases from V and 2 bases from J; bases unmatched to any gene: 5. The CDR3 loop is CASSPDRDPYEQYF. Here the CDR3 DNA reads TGTGCCAGCAGTCCGGACAGGGACCCCTACGAGCAGTACTTC.

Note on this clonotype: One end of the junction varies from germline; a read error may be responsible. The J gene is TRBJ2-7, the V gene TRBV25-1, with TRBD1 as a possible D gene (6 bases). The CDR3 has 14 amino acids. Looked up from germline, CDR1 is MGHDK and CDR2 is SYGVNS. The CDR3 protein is CAGSETGWAYEQYF. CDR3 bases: TGTGCCGGCAGTGAAACAGGGTGGGCCTACGAGCAGTACTTC.

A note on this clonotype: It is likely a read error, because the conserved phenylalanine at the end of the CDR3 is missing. CDR3: CASSQGAVSLGYTL. The DNA of the CDR3 is TGCGCCAGCAGCCAAGGCGCGGTCAGCCTTGGCTACACCTTA. The rearrangement links TRBV4-3 to TRBJ1-2; D not certain. This CDR3 contains 14 residues. From germline, CDR1 is LGHNA and CDR2 YSLEER. Trimming took 1 base from V and 7 from J, leaving 13 bases between them.

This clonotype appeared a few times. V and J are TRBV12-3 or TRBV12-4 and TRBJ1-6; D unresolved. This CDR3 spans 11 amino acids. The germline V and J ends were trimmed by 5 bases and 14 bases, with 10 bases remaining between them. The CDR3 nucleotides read TGTGCCAGCAGTCCGGGAGCGGCCCTCCACTTT. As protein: CASSPGAALHF.

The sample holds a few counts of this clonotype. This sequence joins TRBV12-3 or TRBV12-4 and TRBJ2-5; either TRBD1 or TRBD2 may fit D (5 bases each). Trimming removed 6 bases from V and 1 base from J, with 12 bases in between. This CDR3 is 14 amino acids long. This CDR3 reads CASRYGTVQETQYF. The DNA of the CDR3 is TGTGCCAGCAGGTACGGGACGGTCCAAGAGACCCAGTACTTC.

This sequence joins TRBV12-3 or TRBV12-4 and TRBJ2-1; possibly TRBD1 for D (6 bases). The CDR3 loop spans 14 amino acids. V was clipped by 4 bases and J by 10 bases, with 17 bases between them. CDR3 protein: CASSSSGELYEQFF. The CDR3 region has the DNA TGTGCCAGCAGTTCATCAGGGGAACTCTACGAGCAGTTCTTC.

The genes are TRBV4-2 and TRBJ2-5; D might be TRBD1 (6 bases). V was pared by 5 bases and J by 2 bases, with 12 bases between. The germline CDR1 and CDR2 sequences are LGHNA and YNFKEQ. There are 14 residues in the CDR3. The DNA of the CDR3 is TGTGCCAGCAGCGGTGACAGGTTTCAAGAGACCCAGTACTTC. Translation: CASSGDRFQETQYF.

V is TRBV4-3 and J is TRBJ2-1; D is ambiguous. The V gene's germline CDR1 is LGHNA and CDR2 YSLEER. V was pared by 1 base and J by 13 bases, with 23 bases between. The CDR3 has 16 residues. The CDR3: CASSQGVGNLQETQFF. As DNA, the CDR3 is TGCGCCAGCAGCCAAGGAGTTGGGAACCTCCAAGAGACCCAGTTCTTC.

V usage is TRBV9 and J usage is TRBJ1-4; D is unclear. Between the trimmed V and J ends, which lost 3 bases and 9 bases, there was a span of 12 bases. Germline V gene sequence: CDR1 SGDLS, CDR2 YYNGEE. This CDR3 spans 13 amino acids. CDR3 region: CASSAAAAQKLFF. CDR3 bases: TGTGCCAGCAGCGCCGCGGCAGCTCAAAAACTGTTTTTT.

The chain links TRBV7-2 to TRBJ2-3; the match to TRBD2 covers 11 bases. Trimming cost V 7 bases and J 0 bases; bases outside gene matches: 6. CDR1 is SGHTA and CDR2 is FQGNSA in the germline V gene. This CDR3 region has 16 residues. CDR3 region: CASNWTSGYSTDTQYF. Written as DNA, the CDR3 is TGTGCCAGCAACTGGACTAGCGGGTATAGCACAGATACGCAGTATTTT.

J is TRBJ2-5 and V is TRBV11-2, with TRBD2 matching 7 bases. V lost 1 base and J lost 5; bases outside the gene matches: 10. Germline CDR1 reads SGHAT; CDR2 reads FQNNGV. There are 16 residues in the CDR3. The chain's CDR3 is CASSLGTRGVSETQYF. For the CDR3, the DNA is TGTGCCAGCAGCTTAGGGACACGGGGGGTTTCGGAGACCCAGTACTTC.

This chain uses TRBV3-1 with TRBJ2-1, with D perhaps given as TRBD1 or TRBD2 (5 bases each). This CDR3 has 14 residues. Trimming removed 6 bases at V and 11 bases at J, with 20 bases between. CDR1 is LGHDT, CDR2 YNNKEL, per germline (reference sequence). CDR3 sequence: CASRLVGRGEKQFF. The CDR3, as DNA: TGTGCCAGCAGACTAGTCGGCCGAGGGGAGAAGCAGTTCTTC.

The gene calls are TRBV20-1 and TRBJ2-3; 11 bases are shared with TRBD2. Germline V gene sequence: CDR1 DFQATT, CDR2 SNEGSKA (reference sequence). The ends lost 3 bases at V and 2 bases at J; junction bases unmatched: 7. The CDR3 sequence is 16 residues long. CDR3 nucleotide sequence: TGCAGTGCTAGTGGAGTAGCGGGAGGGTTCACAGATACGCAGTATTTT. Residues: CSASGVAGGFTDTQYF.

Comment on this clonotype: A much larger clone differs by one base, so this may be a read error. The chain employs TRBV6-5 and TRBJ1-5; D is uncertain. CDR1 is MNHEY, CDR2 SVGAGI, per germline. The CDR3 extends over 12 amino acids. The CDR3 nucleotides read TGTGCCAGCAGTTTCCTAAATCAGCCCCTGCATTTT. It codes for CASSFLNQPLHF.

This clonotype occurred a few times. The DNA of the CDR3 is TGTGCCAGCAGTTTCGGAGGGTACGGGGTTTTGCAGTACTTC. Its translation: CASSFGGYGVLQYF. The chain has TRBV27 and TRBJ2-4; D possibly corresponds to TRBD2 (6 bases). The CDR3 covers 14 residues. Per the germline V gene, CDR1 is MNHEY and CDR2 is SMNVEV (reference sequence). Deletions cut 3 bases from V and 13 bases from J, with 19 bases between.

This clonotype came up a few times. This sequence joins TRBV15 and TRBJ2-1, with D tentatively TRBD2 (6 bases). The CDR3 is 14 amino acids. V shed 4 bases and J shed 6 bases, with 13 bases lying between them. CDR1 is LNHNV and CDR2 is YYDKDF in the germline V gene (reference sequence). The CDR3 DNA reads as TGTGCCACCAGCATTTCTGTGGAGGGCAATGAGCAGTTCTTC. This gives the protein CATSISVEGNEQFF.

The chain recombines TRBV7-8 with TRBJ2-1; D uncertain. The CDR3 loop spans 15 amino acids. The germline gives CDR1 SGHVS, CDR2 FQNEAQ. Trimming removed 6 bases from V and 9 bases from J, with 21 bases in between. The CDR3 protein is CASSSNRVPSTEQFF. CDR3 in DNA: TGTGCCAGCAGTTCTAATCGTGTACCATCAACTGAGCAGTTCTTC.

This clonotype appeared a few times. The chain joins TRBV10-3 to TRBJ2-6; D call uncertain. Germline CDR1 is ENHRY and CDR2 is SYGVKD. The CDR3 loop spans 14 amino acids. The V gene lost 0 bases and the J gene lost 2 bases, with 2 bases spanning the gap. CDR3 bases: TGTGCCATCAGTGAGTCGCCTGGGGCCAACGTCCTGACTTTC. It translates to CAISESPGANVLTF.

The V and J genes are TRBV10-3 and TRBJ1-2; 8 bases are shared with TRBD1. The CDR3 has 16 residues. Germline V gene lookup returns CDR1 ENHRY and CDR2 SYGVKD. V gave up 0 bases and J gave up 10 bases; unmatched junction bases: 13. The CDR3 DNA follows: TGTGCCATCAGTGAGTCGAGTAAGACCGGACAGGGTGTCTACACCTTC. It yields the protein CAISESSKTGQGVYTF.

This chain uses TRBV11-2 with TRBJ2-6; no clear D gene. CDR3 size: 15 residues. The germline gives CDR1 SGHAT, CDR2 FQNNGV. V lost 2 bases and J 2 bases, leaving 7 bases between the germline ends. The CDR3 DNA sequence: TGTGCCAGCAGCTTACTAGTCCCTGGGGCCAACGTCCTGACTTTC. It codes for CASSLLVPGANVLTF.

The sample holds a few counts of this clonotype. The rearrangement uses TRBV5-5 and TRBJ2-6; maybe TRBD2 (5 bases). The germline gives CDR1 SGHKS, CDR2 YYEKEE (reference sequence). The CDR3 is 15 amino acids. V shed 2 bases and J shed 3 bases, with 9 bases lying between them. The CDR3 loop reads CASSFDGVGANVLTF. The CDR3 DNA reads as TGTGCCAGCAGCTTCGACGGGGTTGGGGCCAACGTCCTGACTTTC. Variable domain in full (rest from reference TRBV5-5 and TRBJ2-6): DAGVTQSPTHLIKTRGQQVTLRCSPISGHKSVSWYQQVLGQGPQFIFQYYEKEERGRGNFPDRFSARQFPNYSSELNVNALLLGDSALYLCASSFDGVGANVLTFGAGSRLTVL.

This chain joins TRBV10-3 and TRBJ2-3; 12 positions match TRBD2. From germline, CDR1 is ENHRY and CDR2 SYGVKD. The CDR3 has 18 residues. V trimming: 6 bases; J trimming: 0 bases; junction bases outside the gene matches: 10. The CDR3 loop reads CAIRGVRTSGKSTDTQYF. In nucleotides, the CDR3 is TGTGCCATCAGGGGGGTACGGACTAGCGGGAAGAGCACAGATACGCAGTATTTT.

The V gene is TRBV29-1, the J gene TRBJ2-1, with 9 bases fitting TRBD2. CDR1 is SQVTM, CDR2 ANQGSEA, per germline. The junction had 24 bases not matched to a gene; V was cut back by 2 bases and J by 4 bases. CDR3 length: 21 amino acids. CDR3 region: CSVESSPLLAGRLGVYNEQFF. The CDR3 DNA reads TGCAGCGTTGAAAGCTCTCCCCTGCTAGCGGGGAGGCTAGGGGTTTACAATGAGCAGTTCTTC.

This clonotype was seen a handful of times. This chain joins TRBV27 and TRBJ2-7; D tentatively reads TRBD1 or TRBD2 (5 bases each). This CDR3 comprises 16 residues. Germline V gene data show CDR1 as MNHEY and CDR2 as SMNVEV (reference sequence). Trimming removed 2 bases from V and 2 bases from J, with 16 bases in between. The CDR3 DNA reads TGTGCCAGCAGTTTAGAAATGGGACGGCTGACCTACGAGCAGTACTTC. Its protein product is CASSLEMGRLTYEQYF.

In DNA, the CDR3 is TGCAGTGCTAGAGAACTAGCGGCACAAGAGACCCAGTACTTC. Translation: CSARELAAQETQYF. This rearrangement joins TRBV20-1 to TRBJ2-5; 8 bases agree with TRBD2. This CDR3 spans 14 amino acids. Trimming at V came to 0 bases and at J to 2 bases, leaving 2 bases not matched to a gene. CDR1 is DFQATT and CDR2 is SNEGSKA in the germline V gene (reference sequence).

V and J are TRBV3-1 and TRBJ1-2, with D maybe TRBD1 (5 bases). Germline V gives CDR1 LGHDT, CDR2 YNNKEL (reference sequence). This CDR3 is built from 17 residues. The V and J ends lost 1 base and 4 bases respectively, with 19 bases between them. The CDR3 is CASSQGAGPYRFYGYTF. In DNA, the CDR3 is TGTGCCAGCAGCCAAGGGGCAGGGCCCTATCGTTTCTATGGCTACACCTTC.

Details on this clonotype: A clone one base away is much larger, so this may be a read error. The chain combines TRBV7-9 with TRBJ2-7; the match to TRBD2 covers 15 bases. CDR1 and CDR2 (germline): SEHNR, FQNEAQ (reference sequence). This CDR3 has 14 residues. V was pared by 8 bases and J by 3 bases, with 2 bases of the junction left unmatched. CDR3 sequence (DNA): TGTGCCAGCGGACTAGCGGGAGGGCGCTACGAGCAGTACTTC. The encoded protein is CASGLAGGRYEQYF. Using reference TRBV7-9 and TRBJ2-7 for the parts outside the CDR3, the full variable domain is DTGVSQNPRHKITKRGQNVTFRCDPISEHNRLYWYRQTLGQGPEFLTYFQNEAQLEKSRLLSDRFSAERPKGSFSTLEIQRTEQGDSAMYLCASGLAGGRYEQYFGPGTRLTVT.

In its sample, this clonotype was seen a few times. The CDR3 DNA sequence: TGCAGCGTTGGCGAGATGAACACTGAAGCTTTCTTT. It specifies CSVGEMNTEAFF. V gene TRBV29-1 combines with J gene TRBJ1-1; D is unclear. The V end was cut by 4 bases, the J end by 0 bases, with 6 bases between. The CDR3 sequence is 12 residues long. The germline CDR1 and CDR2 sequences are SQVTM and ANQGSEA.

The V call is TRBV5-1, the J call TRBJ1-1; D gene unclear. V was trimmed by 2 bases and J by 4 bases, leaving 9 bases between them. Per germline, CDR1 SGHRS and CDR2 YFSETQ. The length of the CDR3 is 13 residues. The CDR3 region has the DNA TGCGCCAGCAGCTTCAGGAGTACCACTGAAGCTTTCTTT. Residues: CASSFRSTTEAFF.

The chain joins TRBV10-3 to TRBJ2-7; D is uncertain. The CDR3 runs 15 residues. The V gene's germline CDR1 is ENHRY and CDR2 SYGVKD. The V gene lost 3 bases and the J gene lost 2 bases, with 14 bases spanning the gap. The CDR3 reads CAISDPPDLAYEQYF. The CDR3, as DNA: TGTGCCATCAGTGATCCCCCAGACCTTGCCTACGAGCAGTACTTC.

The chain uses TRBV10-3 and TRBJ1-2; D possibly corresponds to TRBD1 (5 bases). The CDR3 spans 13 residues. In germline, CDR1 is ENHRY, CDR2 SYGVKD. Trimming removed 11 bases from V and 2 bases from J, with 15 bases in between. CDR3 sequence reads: CAVSRETNYGYTF. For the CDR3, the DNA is TGTGCCGTAAGCAGGGAAACCAACTATGGCTACACCTTC.